These 8 T cell receptor beta chains came from one sample sequenced in a study of a mutant IDH1 vaccine in newly diagnosed glioma. The time point denotes: baseline, week 1 (first vaccination visit). Treatment defined: pre-vaccination baseline after standard-of-care therapy. Here immunoSEQ multiplex PCR was the method, and the copy in TCRdb shows in-frame clones only, minus some. Of about 98,000 clones detected, over 85% appear once; the ten largest clones hold 0.56%. The source material was PBMCs, sampled from a glioma patient treated with radiotherapy, temozolomide or both. These receptors were collected from a woman aged 45-65 years with glioma.

This chain uses TRBV18 with TRBJ2-7, with 9 nucleotides matching TRBD1. Germline V gene data show CDR1 as KGHSH and CDR2 as LQKENI. After removal of 3 bases from V and 1 base from J, the junction contained 4 bases not matched to a gene. The CDR3 has 15 amino acids. CDR3 amino acids: CASSPSGTGSYEQYF. In DNA, the CDR3 is TGTGCCAGCTCACCTTCCGGGACAGGGTCCTACGAGCAGTACTTC.

The chain links TRBV19 to TRBJ2-7, with D perhaps TRBD1 (6 bases). Germline values: CDR1 LNHDA, CDR2 SQIVND (reference sequence). The CDR3 is 16 amino acids. Trimming shortened V by 1 base and J by 6 bases, and 19 bases separated the two germline ends. CDR3 in DNA: TGTGCCAGTAGTATAGGTCCTACCCAGGGGAATTTCGAGCAGTACTTC. This sequence encodes CASSIGPTQGNFEQYF. Based on the CDR3 plus reference TRBV19 and TRBJ2-7, the full variable domain is DGGITQSPKYLFRKEGQNVTLSCEQNLNHDAMYWYRQDPGQGLRLIYYSQIVNDFQKGDIAEGYSVSREKKESFPLTVTSAQKNPTAFYLCASSIGPTQGNFEQYFGPGTRLTVT.

The chain links TRBV19 to TRBJ1-5; D gene uncertain. Germline values: CDR1 LNHDA, CDR2 SQIVND (reference sequence). The CDR3 contains 15 residues. Trimming stripped 3 bases from V and 6 bases from J, with 15 bases between. In DNA form, the CDR3 reads TGTGCCAGTAGTATCGATACCTGGACGGGTCAGCCCCAGCATTTT. Amino acids: CASSIDTWTGQPQHF.

J is TRBJ2-7 and V is TRBV6-1; D is uncertain. Per the germline V gene, CDR1 is MNHNS and CDR2 is SASEGT. The CDR3 totals 16 residues. With 0 bases removed from V and 3 bases from J, the gap between germline ends came to 15 bases. CDR3 bases: TGTGCCAGCAGTGAAGCGTGGAACCAGCCTCTCTACGAGCAGTACTTC. It specifies CASSEAWNQPLYEQYF.

This sequence joins TRBV5-4 and TRBJ1-1; the match to TRBD1 covers 7 bases. V gave up 2 bases and J gave up 2 bases; unmatched junction bases: 6. Germline CDR1 reads SGHNT; CDR2 reads YYREEE (reference sequence). This CDR3 is built from 15 residues. The CDR3: CASSLLDRVNTEAFF. The CDR3, as DNA: TGTGCCAGCAGCTTATTAGACAGGGTCAACACTGAAGCTTTCTTT.

This clone was found once. The J gene is TRBJ2-7, the V gene TRBV5-1, with D perhaps TRBD1 (6 bases). CDR1 is SGHRS and CDR2 is YFSETQ in the germline V gene. Trimming removed 4 bases from V and 0 bases from J, with 11 bases in between. CDR3 length: 14 amino acids. The CDR3 DNA is TGCGCCAGCAGCGCGAACAGGGTCTCCTACGAGCAGTACTTC. This translates into CASSANRVSYEQYF.

This clone appeared a single time. The rearrangement joins TRBV5-4 to TRBJ1-6, with D tentatively TRBD1 (5 bases). CDR1 and CDR2 (germline): SGHNT, YYREEE (reference sequence). This CDR3 spans 15 amino acids. V lost 7 bases and J 5 bases, leaving 16 bases between the germline ends. CDR3 amino acids: CASGTRLGDNSPLHF. DNA for the CDR3: TGTGCCAGCGGGACTAGACTGGGCGATAATTCACCCCTCCACTTT.

The table lists this clone with a few counts. This rearrangement joins TRBV2 to TRBJ1-5; D is unclear. The V and J ends lost 3 bases and 1 base respectively, with 7 bases between them. The germline V gene has CDR1 SNHLY and CDR2 FYNNEI. This CDR3 spans 14 amino acids. The CDR3 region is CASSDSWSNQPQHF. In nucleotides, the CDR3 is TGTGCCAGCAGTGACAGTTGGAGCAATCAGCCCCAGCATTTT.